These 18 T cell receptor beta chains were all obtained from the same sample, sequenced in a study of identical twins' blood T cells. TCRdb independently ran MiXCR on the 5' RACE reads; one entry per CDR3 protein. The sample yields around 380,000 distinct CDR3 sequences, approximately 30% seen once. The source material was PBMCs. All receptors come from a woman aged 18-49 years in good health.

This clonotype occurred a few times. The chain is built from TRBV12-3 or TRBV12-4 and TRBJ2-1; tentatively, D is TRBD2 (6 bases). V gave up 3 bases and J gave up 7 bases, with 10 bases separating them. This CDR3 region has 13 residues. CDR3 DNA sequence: TGTGCCAGCAGTTTGGTGGGGAGGAATGAGCAGTTCTTC. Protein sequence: CASSLVGRNEQFF.

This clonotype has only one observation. For the CDR3, the DNA is TGTGCCAGCAGTTTAGACTTGCTTTACACCGGGGAGCTGTTTTTT. Amino acids: CASSLDLLYTGELFF. The chain links TRBV27 to TRBJ2-2; D ambiguous. The CDR3 length is 15 residues. V gave up 2 bases and J gave up 3 bases, with 10 bases separating them. In germline, CDR1 is MNHEY, CDR2 SMNVEV (reference sequence).

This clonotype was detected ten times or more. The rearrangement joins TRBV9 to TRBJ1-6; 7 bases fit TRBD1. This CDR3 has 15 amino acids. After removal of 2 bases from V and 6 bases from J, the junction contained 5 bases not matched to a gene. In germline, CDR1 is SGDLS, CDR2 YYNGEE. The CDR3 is CASSVEGAVNSPLHF. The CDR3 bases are TGTGCCAGCAGCGTGGAGGGGGCCGTTAATTCACCCCTCCACTTT.

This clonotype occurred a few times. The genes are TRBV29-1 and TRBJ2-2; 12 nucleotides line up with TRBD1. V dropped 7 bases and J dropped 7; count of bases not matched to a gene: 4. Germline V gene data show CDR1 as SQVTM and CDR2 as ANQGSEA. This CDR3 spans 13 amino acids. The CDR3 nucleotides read TGCAGCGGGGGACAGGGGGCCATCGGGGAGCTGTTTTTT. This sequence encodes CSGGQGAIGELFF.

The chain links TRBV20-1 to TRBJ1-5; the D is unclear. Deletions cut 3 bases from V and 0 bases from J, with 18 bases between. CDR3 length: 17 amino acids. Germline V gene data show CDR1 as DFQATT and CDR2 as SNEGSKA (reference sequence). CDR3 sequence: CSASGGPDQDSNQPQHF. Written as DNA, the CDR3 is TGCAGTGCTAGCGGTGGACCGGACCAGGATAGCAATCAGCCCCAGCATTTT.

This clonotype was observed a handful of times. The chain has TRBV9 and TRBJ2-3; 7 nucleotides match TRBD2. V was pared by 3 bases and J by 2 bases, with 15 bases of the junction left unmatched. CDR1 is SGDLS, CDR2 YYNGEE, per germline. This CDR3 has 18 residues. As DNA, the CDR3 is TGTGCCAGCAGCGAGGGACTACTTAGCGGGCACGCCACAGATACGCAGTATTTT. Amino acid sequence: CASSEGLLSGHATDTQYF.

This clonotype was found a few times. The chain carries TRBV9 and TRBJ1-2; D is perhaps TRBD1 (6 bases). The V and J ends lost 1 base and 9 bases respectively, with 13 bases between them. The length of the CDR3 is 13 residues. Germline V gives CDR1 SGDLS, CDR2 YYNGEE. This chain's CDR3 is CASSVRGGDCYTF. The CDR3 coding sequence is TGTGCCAGCAGCGTAAGAGGGGGAGACTGCTACACCTTC.

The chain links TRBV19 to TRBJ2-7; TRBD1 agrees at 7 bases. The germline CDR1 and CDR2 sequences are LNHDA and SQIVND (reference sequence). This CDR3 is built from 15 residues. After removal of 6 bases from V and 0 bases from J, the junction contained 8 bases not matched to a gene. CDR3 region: CASSQPGTASYEQYF. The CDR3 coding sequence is TGTGCCAGTAGCCAACCTGGGACAGCCTCCTACGAGCAGTACTTC.

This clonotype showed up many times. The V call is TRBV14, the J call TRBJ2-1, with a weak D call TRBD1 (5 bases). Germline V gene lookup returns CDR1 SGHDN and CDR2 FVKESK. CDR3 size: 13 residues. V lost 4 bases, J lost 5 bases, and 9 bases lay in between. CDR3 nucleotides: TGTGCCAGCAGCCTGAACAGGAACAATGAGCAGTTCTTC. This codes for CASSLNRNNEQFF.

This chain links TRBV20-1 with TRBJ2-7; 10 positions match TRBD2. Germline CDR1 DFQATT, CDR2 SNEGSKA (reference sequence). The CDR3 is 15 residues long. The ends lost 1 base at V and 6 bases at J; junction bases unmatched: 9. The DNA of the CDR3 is TGCAGTGCTAGAGGACGGGCTAGCGGGAGATCCGAGCAGTACTTC. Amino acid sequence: CSARGRASGRSEQYF.

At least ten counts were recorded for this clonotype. The CDR3 DNA follows: TGTGCCAGCTCACCGCGAACCGCGACGCCATTCGGGGAGACCCAGTACTTC. The encoded protein is CASSPRTATPFGETQYF. V and J are TRBV18 and TRBJ2-5; D is ambiguous. Trimming pared 3 bases from V and 5 bases from J, leaving 22 bases between. CDR1 and CDR2 from the germline V gene are KGHSH and LQKENI. The CDR3 runs to 17 residues.

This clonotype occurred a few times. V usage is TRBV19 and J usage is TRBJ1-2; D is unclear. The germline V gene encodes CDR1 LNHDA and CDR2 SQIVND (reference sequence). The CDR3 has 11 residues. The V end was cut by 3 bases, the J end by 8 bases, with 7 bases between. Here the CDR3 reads CASSIRRGYTF. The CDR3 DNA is TGTGCCAGTAGTATTCGACGGGGCTACACCTTC.

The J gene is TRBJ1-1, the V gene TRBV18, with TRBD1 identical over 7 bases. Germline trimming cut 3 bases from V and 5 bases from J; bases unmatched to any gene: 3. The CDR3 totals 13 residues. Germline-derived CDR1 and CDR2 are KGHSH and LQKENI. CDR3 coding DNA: TGTGCCAGCTCACCTACAGGGGAGACTGAAGCTTTCTTT. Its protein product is CASSPTGETEAFF.

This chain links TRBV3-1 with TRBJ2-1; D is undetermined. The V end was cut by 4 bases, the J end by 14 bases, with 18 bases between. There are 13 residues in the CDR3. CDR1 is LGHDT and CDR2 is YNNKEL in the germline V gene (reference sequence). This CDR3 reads CASSRPDSFQKFF. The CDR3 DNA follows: TGTGCCAGCAGCCGCCCCGACTCCTTTCAGAAGTTCTTC.

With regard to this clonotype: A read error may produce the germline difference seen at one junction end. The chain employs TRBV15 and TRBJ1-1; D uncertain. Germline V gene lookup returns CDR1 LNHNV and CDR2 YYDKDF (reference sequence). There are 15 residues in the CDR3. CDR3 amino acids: CVTSREKGWNTEAFF. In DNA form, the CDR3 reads TGTGTCACCAGCAGAGAAAAGGGTTGGAACACTGAAGCTTTCTTT.

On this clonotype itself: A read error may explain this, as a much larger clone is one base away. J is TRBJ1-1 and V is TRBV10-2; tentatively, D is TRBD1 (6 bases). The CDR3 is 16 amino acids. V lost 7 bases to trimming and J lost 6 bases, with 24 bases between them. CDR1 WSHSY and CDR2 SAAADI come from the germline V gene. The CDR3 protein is CASTGRGARIASEAFF. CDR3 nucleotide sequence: TGCGCCAGCACGGGACGGGGGGCGCGGATCGCGTCTGAAGCTTTCTTT.

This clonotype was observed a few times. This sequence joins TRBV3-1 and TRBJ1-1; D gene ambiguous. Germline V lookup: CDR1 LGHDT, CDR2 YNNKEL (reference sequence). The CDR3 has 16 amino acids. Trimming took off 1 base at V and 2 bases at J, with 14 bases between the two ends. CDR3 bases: TGTGCCAGCAGCCAAGGTTGGGAGGCGCGAAACACTGAAGCTTTCTTT. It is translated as CASSQGWEARNTEAFF.

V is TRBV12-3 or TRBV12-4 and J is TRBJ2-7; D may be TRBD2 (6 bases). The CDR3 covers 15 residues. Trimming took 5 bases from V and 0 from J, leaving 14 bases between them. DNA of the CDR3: TGTGCCAGCAGTCTAACCGGGACTTACTCCTACGAGCAGTACTTC. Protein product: CASSLTGTYSYEQYF.